This T cell receptor beta chain is from a study of shared T cell receptors in the human thymus. There are 15 residues in the CDR3. V was trimmed by 6 bases and J by 8 bases, leaving 19 bases between them. Germline CDR1 MGHRA, CDR2 YSYEKL. Generated by immunoSEQ multiplex PCR, the TCRdb table keeps only in-frame clones and is missing some. The sample consists of over 650,000 clones, 70% to 90% of them appearing once. The same data also contributed to another study, on human thymus T cells. In that study: Infants, healthy and Finnish, who were having corrective surgery for congenital heart defects served as donors. Thymic resections from corrective heart surgery supplied the tissue. Seemingly biased V and J gene usage marked thymic and blood repertoires. There were highly overlapping thymic repertoires among unrelated individuals, as related research reported.

Material: thymocytes. The origin of this receptor is a boy under three years old with a congenital heart defect. V gene TRBV4-1 combines with J gene TRBJ1-4; D not certain. The CDR3 DNA is TGCGCCAGCAGTCCTGCCCCCGGGGAAGGGGAAAAACTGTTTTTT. It encodes CASSPAPGEGEKLFF.